This TCR beta chain originates from a study of cytomegalovirus exposure and HLA in healthy donors. Study-level information: A subsequent analysis stated that the 90 to 150 validation repertoires were run on the same platform as the roughly 670 first-cohort repertoires.

CDR1 and CDR2 (germline): MDHEN, SYDVKM. CDR3 length: 14 residues. Trimming took off 3 bases at V and 3 bases at J, with 11 bases between the two ends. Some clones are missing from TCRdb's copy, which holds only in-frame ones; the method was immunoSEQ multiplex PCR. The data hold around 400,000 clones, with 70% to 90% observed a single time. This clone was observed a few times. This rearrangement joins TRBV28 to TRBJ1-2; D is perhaps TRBD1 (6 bases). Sequencing was done on a sample of PBMCs. The origin of this receptor is a woman under 30 in good health and CMV-seronegative. CDR3 protein: CASSFIQGHYGYTF. CDR3 bases: TGTGCCAGCAGTTTTATACAGGGCCACTATGGCTACACCTTC.